This T cell receptor (beta chain) appears in the sequencing data of a study of shared clonotypes between healthy human individuals. Replicate PCRs from sorted subsets contained roughly 200 ng DNA, which is some 30,000 T cell genomes. Repertoires were generated with immunoSEQ multiplex PCR, while TCRdb's copy carries only in-frame clones and drops some. The table has approximately 1.5 million clones, under 99% seen once; the top ten hold about 0.4%. Losses at the gene ends were 4 bases for V and 10 bases for J; bases not matched to a gene: 10. CDR3 size: 14 residues. Looked up from germline, CDR1 is LNHDA and CDR2 is SQIVND (reference sequence).

This TCR came from a man aged 25 to 40 in good health. The chain has TRBV19 and TRBJ1-1, with 9 bases matching TRBD1. Sequencing used naive CD4+ T cells sorted from blood. Subset: CD45RA+ positively selected. CDR3 DNA sequence: TGTGCCAGTAGTACCACAGGGGGCGCATCGGTAGCTTTCTTT. Translation: CASSTTGGASVAFF. The full variable domain, its missing parts supplied by reference TRBV19 and TRBJ1-1, is DGGITQSPKYLFRKEGQNVTLSCEQNLNHDAMYWYRQDPGQGLRLIYYSQIVNDFQKGDIAEGYSVSREKKESFPLTVTSAQKNPTAFYLCASSTTGGASVAFFGQGTRLTVV.